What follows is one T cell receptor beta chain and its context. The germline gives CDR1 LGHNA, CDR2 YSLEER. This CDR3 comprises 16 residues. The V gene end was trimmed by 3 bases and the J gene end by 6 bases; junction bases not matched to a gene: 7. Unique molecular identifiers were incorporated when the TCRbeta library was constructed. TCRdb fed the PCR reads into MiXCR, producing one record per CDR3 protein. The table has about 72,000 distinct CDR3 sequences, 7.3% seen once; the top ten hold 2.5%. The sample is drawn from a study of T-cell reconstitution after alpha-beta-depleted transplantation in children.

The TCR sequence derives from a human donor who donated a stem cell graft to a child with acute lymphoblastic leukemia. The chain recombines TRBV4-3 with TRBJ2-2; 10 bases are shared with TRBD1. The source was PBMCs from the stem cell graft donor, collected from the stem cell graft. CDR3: CASSQEGQGHAGELFF. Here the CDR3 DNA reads TGCGCCAGCAGCCAGGAGGGACAGGGGCATGCCGGGGAGCTGTTTTTT.